Below, one T cell receptor (beta chain) is given with its context. Vbeta (60) and Jbeta (13) primers were used in the PCR. Profiled with immunoSEQ multiplex PCR; TCRdb holds only in-frame clones, not every one. The data contain 35,000 to 45,000 clones, around 77% of them singletons. This entry comes from a study of cytomegalovirus exposure and HLA in healthy donors. The V gene's germline CDR1 is SGHRS and CDR2 YFSETQ. CDR3 size: 14 residues. The source material was PBMCs. The chain couples TRBV5-1 to TRBJ2-5; 8 bases are shared with TRBD1. The end of the DNA is better explained by TRBJ2-7, so the J call may be wrong. The source is a woman aged 25-40 years in good health and CMV-seropositive. The CDR3 loop reads CASSSIRGHYEQYF. The CDR3 coding sequence is TGCGCCAGCAGCTCAATCAGGGGGCACTACGAGCAGTACTTC.